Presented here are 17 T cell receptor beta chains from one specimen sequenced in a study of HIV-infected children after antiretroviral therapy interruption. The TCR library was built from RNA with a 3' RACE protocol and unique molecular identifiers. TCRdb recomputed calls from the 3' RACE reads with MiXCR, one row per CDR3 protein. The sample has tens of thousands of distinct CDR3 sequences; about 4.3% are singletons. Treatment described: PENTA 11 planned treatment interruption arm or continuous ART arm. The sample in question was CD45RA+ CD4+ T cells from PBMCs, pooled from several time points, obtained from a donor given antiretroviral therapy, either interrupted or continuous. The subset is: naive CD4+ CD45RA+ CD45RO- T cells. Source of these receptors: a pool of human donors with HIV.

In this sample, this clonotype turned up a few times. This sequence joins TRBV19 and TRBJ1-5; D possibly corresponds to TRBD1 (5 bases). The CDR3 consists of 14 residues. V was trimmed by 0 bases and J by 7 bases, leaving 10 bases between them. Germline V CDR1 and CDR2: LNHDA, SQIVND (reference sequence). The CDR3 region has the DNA TGTGCCAGTAGTATAGAGTCAGGGTACCAGCCCCAGCATTTT. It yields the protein CASSIESGYQPQHF.

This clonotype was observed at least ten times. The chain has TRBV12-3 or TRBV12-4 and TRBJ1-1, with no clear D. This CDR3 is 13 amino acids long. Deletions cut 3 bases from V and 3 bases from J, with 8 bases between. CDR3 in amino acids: CASSFPGHTEAFF. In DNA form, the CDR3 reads TGTGCCAGCAGTTTTCCTGGGCACACTGAAGCTTTCTTT.

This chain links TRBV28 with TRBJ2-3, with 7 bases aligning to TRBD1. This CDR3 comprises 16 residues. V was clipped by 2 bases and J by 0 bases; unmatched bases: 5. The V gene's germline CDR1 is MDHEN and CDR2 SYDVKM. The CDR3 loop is CASSLTGEGSTDTQYF. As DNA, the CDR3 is TGTGCCAGCAGTTTAACAGGGGAAGGCAGCACAGATACGCAGTATTTT.

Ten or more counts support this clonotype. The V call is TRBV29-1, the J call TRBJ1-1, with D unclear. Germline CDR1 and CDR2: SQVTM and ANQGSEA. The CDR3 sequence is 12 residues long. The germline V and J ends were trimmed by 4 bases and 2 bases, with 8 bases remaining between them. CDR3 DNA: TGCAGCGTTGGGAACAGAAACACTGAAGCTTTCTTT. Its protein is CSVGNRNTEAFF.

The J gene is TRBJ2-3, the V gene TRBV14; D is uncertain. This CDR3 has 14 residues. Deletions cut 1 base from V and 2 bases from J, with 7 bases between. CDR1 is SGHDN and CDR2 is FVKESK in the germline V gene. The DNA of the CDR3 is TGTGCCAGCAGCCAAGCCCTGTACACAGATACGCAGTATTTT. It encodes CASSQALYTDTQYF.

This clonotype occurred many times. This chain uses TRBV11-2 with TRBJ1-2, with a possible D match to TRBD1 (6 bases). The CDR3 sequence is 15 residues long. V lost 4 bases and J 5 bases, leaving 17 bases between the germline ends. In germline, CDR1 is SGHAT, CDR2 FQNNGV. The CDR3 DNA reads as TGTGCCAGCAGCTCCGCCTGGGGGCCGGAGTATGGCTACACCTTC. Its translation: CASSSAWGPEYGYTF.

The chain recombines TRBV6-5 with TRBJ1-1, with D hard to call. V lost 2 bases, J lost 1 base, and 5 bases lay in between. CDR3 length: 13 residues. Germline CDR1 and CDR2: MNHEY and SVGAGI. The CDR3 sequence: CASSYGRNTEAFF. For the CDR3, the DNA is TGTGCCAGCAGTTACGGACGGAACACTGAAGCTTTCTTT.

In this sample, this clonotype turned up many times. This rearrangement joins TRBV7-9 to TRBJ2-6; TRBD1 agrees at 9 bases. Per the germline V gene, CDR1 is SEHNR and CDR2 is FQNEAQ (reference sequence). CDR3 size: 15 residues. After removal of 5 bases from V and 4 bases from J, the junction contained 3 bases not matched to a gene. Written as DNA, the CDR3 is TGTGCCAGCAGCCCCGGGACAGGGGGGGCCAACGTCCTGACTTTC. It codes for CASSPGTGGANVLTF.

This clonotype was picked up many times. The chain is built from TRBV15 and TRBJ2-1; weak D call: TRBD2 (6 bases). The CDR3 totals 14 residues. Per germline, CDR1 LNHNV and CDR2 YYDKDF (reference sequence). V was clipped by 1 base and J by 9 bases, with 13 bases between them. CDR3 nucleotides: TGTGCCACCAGCAGAGTCACTAGCCCCCCTGAGCAGTTCTTC. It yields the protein CATSRVTSPPEQFF.

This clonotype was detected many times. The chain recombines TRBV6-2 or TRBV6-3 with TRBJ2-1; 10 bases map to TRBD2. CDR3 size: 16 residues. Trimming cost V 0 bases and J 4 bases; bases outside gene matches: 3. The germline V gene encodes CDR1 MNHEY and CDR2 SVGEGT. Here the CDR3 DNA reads TGTGCCAGCAGTTACTCAGCGGGGGGGCTTTACAATGAGCAGTTCTTC. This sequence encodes CASSYSAGGLYNEQFF.

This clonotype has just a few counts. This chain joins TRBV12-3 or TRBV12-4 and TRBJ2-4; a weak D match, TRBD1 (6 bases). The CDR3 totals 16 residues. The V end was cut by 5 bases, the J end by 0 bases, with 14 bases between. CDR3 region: CASSPSGDQAKNIQYF. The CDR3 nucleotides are TGTGCCAGCAGTCCCTCAGGGGATCAAGCCAAAAACATTCAGTACTTC.

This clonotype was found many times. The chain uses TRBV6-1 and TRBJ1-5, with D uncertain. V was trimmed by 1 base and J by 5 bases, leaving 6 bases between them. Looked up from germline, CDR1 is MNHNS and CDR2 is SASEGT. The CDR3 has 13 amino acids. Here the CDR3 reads CASSEGAYQPQHF. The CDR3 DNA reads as TGTGCCAGCAGTGAAGGGGCGTATCAGCCCCAGCATTTT.

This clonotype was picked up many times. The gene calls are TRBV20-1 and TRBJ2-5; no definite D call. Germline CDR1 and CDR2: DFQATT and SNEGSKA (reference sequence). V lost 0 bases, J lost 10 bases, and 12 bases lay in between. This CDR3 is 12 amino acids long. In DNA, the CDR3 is TGCAGTGCTAGAGACCCTGAAGCGCACCAGTACTTC. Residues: CSARDPEAHQYF.

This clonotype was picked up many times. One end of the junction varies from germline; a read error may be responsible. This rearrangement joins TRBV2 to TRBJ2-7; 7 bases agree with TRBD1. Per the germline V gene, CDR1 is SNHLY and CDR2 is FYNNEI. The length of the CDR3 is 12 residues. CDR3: CASCNRDSIGKF. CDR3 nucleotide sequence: TGTGCCAGTTGTAACCGGGACAGTATCGGGAAGTTC.

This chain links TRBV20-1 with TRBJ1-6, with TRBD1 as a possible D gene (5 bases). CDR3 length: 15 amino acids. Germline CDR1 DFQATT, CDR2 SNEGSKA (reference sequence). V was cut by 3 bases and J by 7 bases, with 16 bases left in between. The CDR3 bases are TGCAGTGCTAGTCAGCCCCACGGGGGAAATTCACCCCTCCACTTT. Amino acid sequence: CSASQPHGGNSPLHF.

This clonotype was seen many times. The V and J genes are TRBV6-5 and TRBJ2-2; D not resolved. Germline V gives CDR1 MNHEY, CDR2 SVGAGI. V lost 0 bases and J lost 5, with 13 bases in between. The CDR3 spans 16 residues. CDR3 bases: TGTGCCAGCAGTTACTCACGCGCCAGTAGAACCGGGGAGCTGTTTTTT. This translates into CASSYSRASRTGELFF.

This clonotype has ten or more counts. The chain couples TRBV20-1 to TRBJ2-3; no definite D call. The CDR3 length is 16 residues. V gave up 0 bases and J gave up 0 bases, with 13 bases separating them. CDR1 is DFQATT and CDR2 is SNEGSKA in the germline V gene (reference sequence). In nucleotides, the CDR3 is TGCAGTGCTAGAGATCTGTCGGCGGTGAGCACAGATACGCAGTATTTT. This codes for CSARDLSAVSTDTQYF.